This passage covers 11 T cell receptor beta chains from one sample sequenced in a study of control samples from healthy donors and cancer patients. Sequencing was performed with immunoSEQ multiplex PCR; in TCRdb, only in-frame clones are kept and a portion is missing. The table records approximately 40,000 clones, approximately 90% of them present only once. Specimen: blood. All receptors derive from a woman between 50 and 59 years old in good health.

The genes are TRBV3-1 (or the pseudogene TRBV3-2) and TRBJ1-5; D call uncertain. Germline V CDR1 and CDR2: LGHDT, YNNKEL (reference sequence). The germline V and J ends were trimmed by 1 base and 6 bases, with 10 bases remaining between them. This CDR3 comprises 14 residues. In DNA, the CDR3 is TGTGCCAGCAGCCAAGGCACGGATGGTCAGCCCCAGCATTTT. It translates to CASSQGTDGQPQHF.

V gene TRBV28 combines with J gene TRBJ1-3; 7 bases are a match to TRBD1. The length of the CDR3 is 15 residues. The trim removed 6 bases at V and 4 bases at J, leaving 9 bases unmatched. From germline, CDR1 is MDHEN and CDR2 SYDVKM. In DNA form, the CDR3 reads TGTGCCAGCAGCCCAGGGGGGGTAGAGGGAAACACCATATATTTT. This encodes CASSPGGVEGNTIYF.

This clone was detected only once. This sequence joins TRBV9 and TRBJ1-4; D is possibly TRBD1 (5 bases). Germline V gene sequence: CDR1 SGDLS, CDR2 YYNGEE. Trimming took 5 bases from V and 7 from J, leaving 9 bases between them. This CDR3 has 12 residues. The CDR3 sequence: CASRGRLEKLFF. The CDR3 DNA is TGTGCCAGCAGGGGACGGCTTGAAAAACTGTTTTTT.

The rearrangement uses TRBV9 and TRBJ1-5; D perhaps matches TRBD1 (5 bases). Trimming pared 3 bases from V and 5 bases from J, leaving 9 bases between. This CDR3 has 13 amino acids. The germline V gene encodes CDR1 SGDLS and CDR2 YYNGEE. The CDR3 nucleotides are TGTGCCAGCAGCGAGCAGGGATATCAGCCCCAGCATTTT. It codes for CASSEQGYQPQHF.

The chain recombines TRBV6-2 or TRBV6-3 with TRBJ2-3, with TRBD2 matching over 9 bases. Germline V gene lookup returns CDR1 MNHEY and CDR2 SVGEGT. This CDR3 has 16 amino acids. V was pared by 4 bases and J by 3 bases, with 8 bases of the junction left unmatched. The CDR3 here is CASSFIAGVGTDTQYF. The CDR3 nucleotides are TGTGCCAGCAGTTTTATAGCGGGGGTGGGGACAGATACGCAGTATTTT.

The chain couples TRBV5-6 to TRBJ1-4; a possible D gene is TRBD1 (5 bases). Looked up from germline, CDR1 is SGHDT and CDR2 is YYEEEE. The CDR3 is 14 residues long. Trimming removed 5 bases at V and 7 bases at J, with 15 bases between. The DNA of the CDR3 is TGTGCCAGCAGGCTAAGGGGCGCGGGTGAAAAACTGTTTTTT. This sequence encodes CASRLRGAGEKLFF.

The V and J genes are TRBV6-5 and TRBJ2-7; D might be TRBD1 or TRBD2, each matching 5 bases. The CDR3 totals 14 residues. CDR1 is MNHEY, CDR2 SVGAGI, per germline. The V end was cut by 6 bases, the J end by 2 bases, with 14 bases between. CDR3 nucleotides: TGTGCCAGCAGACCGGGACGCCTACCCTACGAGCAGTACTTC. Protein: CASRPGRLPYEQYF.

As for this clone: One junction end disagrees with the germline gene, perhaps due to a read error. V is TRBV4-3 and J is TRBJ2-5; D is possibly TRBD1 or TRBD2 (7 bases each). Germline lookup yields CDR1 LGHNA and CDR2 YSLEER. This CDR3 contains 14 residues. CDR3 in amino acids: CASNQGAGQYERYF. In DNA, the CDR3 is TGCGCCAGCAACCAAGGAGCGGGACAGTACGAGCGGTACTTC.

J is TRBJ2-7 and V is TRBV28; TRBD1 matches at 7 bases. CDR3 length: 15 amino acids. Germline V lookup: CDR1 MDHEN, CDR2 SYDVKM. Trimming took 5 bases from V and 3 from J; bases not matched to a gene: 10. In DNA form, the CDR3 reads TGTGCCAGCAGTCCCGGGACAGTGGGAATCTACGAGCAGTACTTC. It specifies CASSPGTVGIYEQYF.

The chain recombines TRBV24-1 with TRBJ1-1; D remains unclear. Trimming pared 3 bases from V and 1 base from J, leaving 8 bases between. The CDR3 covers 14 residues. Germline-derived CDR1 and CDR2 are KGHDR and SFDVKD. CDR3 sequence reads: CATSDPRENTEAFF. In DNA, the CDR3 is TGTGCCACCAGTGATCCCCGGGAGAACACTGAAGCTTTCTTT.

V gene TRBV3-1 (or the pseudogene TRBV3-2) combines with J gene TRBJ1-3, with TRBD1 matching over 10 bases. With V trimmed by 0 bases and J by 6 bases, 5 bases remained unmatched. Germline V gene sequence: CDR1 LGHDT, CDR2 YNNKEL (reference sequence). The CDR3 runs to 16 residues. The CDR3 protein is CASSQDLGQGVNTIYF. The CDR3, as DNA: TGTGCCAGCAGCCAAGATCTTGGACAGGGGGTAAACACCATATATTTT.